This T cell receptor (beta chain) is from a study of T-cell memory formation after mild COVID-19. Whole-study context: For the most part, TCR clusters were specific to one donor.

The V gene's germline CDR1 is MNHEY and CDR2 SVGEGT. The CDR3 totals 14 residues. Trimming removed 1 base at V and 5 bases at J, with 12 bases between. In its sample, this clonotype was seen a few times. TCR alpha and TCR beta cDNA libraries carrying sample barcodes and UMIs were produced by 5'RACE using constant-segment primers. TCRdb independently ran MiXCR on the 5' RACE reads; one entry per CDR3 protein. The sample contains approximately 300,000 distinct CDR3 sequences, around a sixth of which appear only once. The sample consisted of PBMCs or a T cell subset sorted from them (not recorded which). The TCR sequence derives from a young man who had mild COVID-19 (a few samples of this study predate the infection). Cell type and time point are not known. V is TRBV6-2 or TRBV6-3 and J is TRBJ2-7; TRBD1 might be the D (5 bases). The CDR3 DNA reads as TGTGCCAGCAGTTACTTTCAGGGTACCGACGAGCAGTACTTC. It is translated as CASSYFQGTDEQYF.